These 28 T cell receptor beta chains were sequenced from one sample in a study of blood T cells in healthy people across ages. Together with a sample-barcoded 5' primer, a J-beta primer mix was included in a second PCR lasting about 7 to 12 cycles. TCRdb used MiXCR to reprocess the 5' RACE reads, holding one entry per CDR3 protein. Of just under 750,000 distinct CDR3 sequences listed, about a fifth were seen once; the top ten hold around 21%. Specimen: blood. These receptors originate from a man in his 70s in good health.

This rearrangement joins TRBV20-1 to TRBJ2-3; 8 bases fit TRBD2. This CDR3 spans 15 amino acids. V lost 5 bases and J lost 0; bases outside the gene matches: 7. Germline-derived CDR1 and CDR2 are DFQATT and SNEGSKA (reference sequence). The CDR3 DNA is TGCAGTGCTGACGTCCCTAGCGGGAGCACAGATACGCAGTATTTT. It specifies CSADVPSGSTDTQYF.

This rearrangement joins TRBV29-1 to TRBJ2-5; D might be TRBD2 (6 bases). This CDR3 contains 15 residues. CDR1 and CDR2 (germline): SQVTM, ANQGSEA. With 3 bases removed from V and 4 bases from J, the gap between germline ends came to 18 bases. CDR3 in DNA: TGCAGCGTTGATAGTGCGGGACGGGGAGGAGAGACCCAGTACTTC. It yields the protein CSVDSAGRGGETQYF.

This clonotype showed up many times. The rearrangement links TRBV20-1 to TRBJ1-1; D ambiguous. Germline CDR1 reads DFQATT; CDR2 reads SNEGSKA (reference sequence). This CDR3 contains 15 residues. V was shortened by 6 bases and J by 1 base, with 18 bases between the two germline ends. As DNA, the CDR3 is TGCAGTGCCAGGAGATTGGGGTTTGGGAACACTGAAGCTTTCTTT. This gives the protein CSARRLGFGNTEAFF.

The chain joins TRBV10-3 to TRBJ1-6; no definite D call. Trimming left V 2 bases short and J 7 bases short, with 9 bases between. In germline, CDR1 is ENHRY, CDR2 SYGVKD. CDR3 length equals 14 residues. DNA for the CDR3: TGTGCCATCAGTGAGCCGCCTAACAATTCACCCCTCCACTTT. Protein: CAISEPPNNSPLHF.

In its sample, this clonotype was seen a few times. J is TRBJ2-3 and V is TRBV28; no definite D call. Trimming left V 2 bases short and J 5 bases short, with 11 bases between. Germline CDR1 and CDR2: MDHEN and SYDVKM. The CDR3 is 14 residues long. The CDR3 loop is CASSLNRLGDTQYF. Here the CDR3 DNA reads TGTGCCAGCAGTTTAAATCGTCTGGGAGATACGCAGTATTTT.

This sequence joins TRBV20-1 and TRBJ2-3; 11 bases are shared with TRBD2. J was trimmed by 4 bases and V by 5 bases; bases with no gene match: 17. The CDR3 totals 18 residues. Germline CDR1 is DFQATT and CDR2 is SNEGSKA (reference sequence). DNA for the CDR3: TGCAGTGCTCGCCCGACTAGCGGGAAATGGATCCGGGCAGATACGCAGTATTTT. Translating it yields CSARPTSGKWIRADTQYF.

This clonotype was seen a handful of times. The chain carries TRBV20-1 and TRBJ1-2, with 7 bases identical to TRBD1. After removal of 5 bases from V and 6 bases from J, the junction contained 18 bases not matched to a gene. The CDR3 contains 16 residues. Germline CDR1 reads DFQATT; CDR2 reads SNEGSKA (reference sequence). The CDR3 DNA reads TGCAGTGCTGACCGGGGGTTCAACAGGGGATGGAATGGCTACACCTTC. Translation: CSADRGFNRGWNGYTF.

This chain joins TRBV9 and TRBJ2-2; no clear D. V was cut by 0 bases and J by 0 bases, with 3 bases left in between. The length of the CDR3 is 14 residues. Germline CDR1 SGDLS, CDR2 YYNGEE. CDR3 sequence reads: CASSVVPNTGELFF. The DNA of the CDR3 is TGTGCCAGCAGCGTAGTACCGAACACCGGGGAGCTGTTTTTT.

The chain links TRBV7-9 to TRBJ2-4; 7 bases align to TRBD2. Trimming cost V 4 bases and J 7 bases; bases outside gene matches: 7. This CDR3 spans 14 amino acids. Germline CDR1 SEHNR, CDR2 FQNEAQ (reference sequence). CDR3: CASSYGTGGNIQYF. For the CDR3, the DNA is TGTGCCAGCAGCTACGGGACGGGGGGTAACATTCAGTACTTC.

The rearrangement joins TRBV6-1 to TRBJ1-1, with no clear D. Per germline, CDR1 MNHNS and CDR2 SASEGT. This CDR3 is 15 amino acids long. V was shortened by 2 bases and J by 1 base, with 11 bases between the two germline ends. The CDR3 region has the DNA TGTGCCAGCAGTGAAACGCGCGTGAGGAACACTGAAGCTTTCTTT. The encoded protein is CASSETRVRNTEAFF.

This clonotype was detected ten times or more. The V call is TRBV12-3 or TRBV12-4, the J call TRBJ1-2, with a tentative D call TRBD1 (6 bases). This CDR3 is built from 13 residues. The V end lost 5 bases, the J end lost 8 bases, and 15 bases lay between the germline ends. CDR3 bases: TGTGCCAGCAGTAATATCAACAGGGACGGCTACACCTTC. Its translation is CASSNINRDGYTF.

In its sample, this clonotype was seen a few times. The gene calls are TRBV20-1 and TRBJ2-5, with D unclear. V lost 3 bases and J lost 1, with 6 bases in between. Germline values: CDR1 DFQATT, CDR2 SNEGSKA (reference sequence). This CDR3 contains 12 residues. This CDR3 is CSASQFQETQYF. CDR3 DNA: TGCAGTGCTAGCCAGTTCCAAGAGACCCAGTACTTC.

This clonotype was recorded many times. The chain carries TRBV20-1 and TRBJ2-1, with D perhaps matching TRBD2 (5 bases). Germline CDR1 and CDR2: DFQATT and SNEGSKA (reference sequence). V lost 5 bases and J 4 bases, leaving 15 bases between the germline ends. The CDR3 runs 14 residues. This CDR3 reads CSAFGERVYNEQFF. CDR3 coding DNA: TGCAGTGCTTTCGGAGAGAGGGTGTACAATGAGCAGTTCTTC.

V usage is TRBV5-1 and J usage is TRBJ2-3; 11 bases are shared with TRBD2. Per the germline V gene, CDR1 is SGHRS and CDR2 is YFSETQ. CDR3 length: 15 residues. Trimming cost V 4 bases and J 6 bases; bases outside gene matches: 7. In nucleotides, the CDR3 is TGCGCCAGCAGCCTTAGCGGGGGGGCTGGGGATACGCAGTATTTT. Translated: CASSLSGGAGDTQYF.

The rearrangement uses TRBV10-3 and TRBJ2-1; no firm D call. The CDR3 spans 15 residues. CDR1 is ENHRY and CDR2 is SYGVKD in the germline V gene. Trimming removed 6 bases from V and 9 bases from J, with 21 bases in between. CDR3: CAISHQSLGPGEQFF. Written as DNA, the CDR3 is TGTGCCATCAGCCACCAAAGTTTAGGGCCAGGTGAGCAGTTCTTC.

The chain employs TRBV3-1 and TRBJ1-5; weak D call: TRBD1 (6 bases). The V gene lost 3 bases and the J gene lost 6 bases, with 15 bases spanning the gap. The CDR3 has 15 amino acids. CDR1 and CDR2 from the germline V gene are LGHDT and YNNKEL (reference sequence). CDR3 nucleotides: TGTGCCAGCAGCCAGAGAACAGGGAAGGGTCAGCCCCAGCATTTT. It yields the protein CASSQRTGKGQPQHF.

The genes are TRBV7-9 and TRBJ2-3; TRBD1 might be the D (6 bases). Germline CDR1 reads SEHNR; CDR2 reads FQNEAQ (reference sequence). The V end was cut by 1 base, the J end by 3 bases, with 8 bases between. CDR3 length: 14 residues. CDR3 in amino acids: CASSLGTETDTQYF. The CDR3 DNA sequence: TGTGCCAGCAGCTTAGGGACAGAGACAGATACGCAGTATTTT.

In this sample, this clonotype turned up a few times. V and J are TRBV29-1 and TRBJ2-1; maybe TRBD2 (6 bases). V lost 4 bases to trimming and J lost 9 bases, with 7 bases between them. The CDR3 has 10 residues. The germline CDR1 and CDR2 sequences are SQVTM and ANQGSEA. The CDR3 bases are TGCAGCGTTGTCGGGGGTGAGCAGTTCTTC. This encodes CSVVGGEQFF.

CDR3 in amino acids: CSVEAGEEGEKLFF. In DNA, the CDR3 is TGCAGCGTTGAAGCCGGAGAGGAAGGGGAAAAACTGTTTTTT. This chain connects TRBV29-1 to TRBJ1-4; D is undetermined. The germline V gene has CDR1 SQVTM and CDR2 ANQGSEA. CDR3 length equals 14 residues. V was cut by 1 base and J by 8 bases, with 14 bases left in between.

V usage is TRBV13 and J usage is TRBJ2-2; 8 bases are a match to TRBD2. Trimming at V came to 2 bases and at J to 0 bases, leaving 8 bases not matched to a gene. The length of the CDR3 is 18 residues. CDR1 and CDR2 (germline): PRHDT, FYEKMQ (reference sequence). The DNA of the CDR3 is TGTGCCAGCAGCTTACTAGGACTAGCCGGACCGAACACCGGGGAGCTGTTTTTT. Its translation: CASSLLGLAGPNTGELFF.

Only one count was recorded for this clonotype. A much bigger clone sits one base away, suggesting this may be a read error. The chain carries TRBV5-1 and TRBJ2-3; tentative D call: TRBD1 (6 bases). CDR3 size: 14 residues. Trimming removed 5 bases at V and 0 bases at J, with 10 bases between. From germline, CDR1 is SGHRS and CDR2 YFSETQ. In DNA form, the CDR3 reads TGCGCCAGCAGACCGGACAGAAGCACAGATACGCAGTATTTT. It is translated as CASRPDRSTDTQYF.

This clonotype has a handful of counts. The genes are TRBV12-3 or TRBV12-4 and TRBJ1-6; D remains ambiguous. This CDR3 contains 15 residues. The ends were cut back, 3 bases at V and 2 bases at J, with 8 bases in the middle. CDR3 DNA: TGTGCCAGCAGTTTCTCTGGGACCTATAATTCACCCCTCCACTTT. The encoded protein is CASSFSGTYNSPLHF.

The rearrangement links TRBV7-2 to TRBJ2-2, with 11 bases fitting TRBD2. The CDR3 has 17 residues. V shed 5 bases and J 0 bases; nucleotides not matched to a gene: 5. CDR1 SGHTA and CDR2 FQGNSA come from the germline V gene. The CDR3 sequence: CASSKTSGTTNTGELFF. CDR3 nucleotide sequence: TGTGCCAGCAGCAAGACTAGCGGGACAACGAACACCGGGGAGCTGTTTTTT.

This clonotype was seen more than once but under ten times. The chain has TRBV20-1 and TRBJ1-1; the D is unclear. Trimming cost V 0 bases and J 4 bases, with 12 bases left between them. This CDR3 region has 14 residues. The germline V gene has CDR1 DFQATT and CDR2 SNEGSKA (reference sequence). The CDR3 DNA reads as TGCAGTGCTAGAGATTCGGGGTCATCCACTGAAGCTTTCTTT. Its protein product is CSARDSGSSTEAFF.

V is TRBV6-6 and J is TRBJ2-6; maybe TRBD1 (5 bases). This CDR3 comprises 16 residues. Germline assignment: CDR1 MNHNY and CDR2 SVGAGI (reference sequence). V lost 4 bases to trimming and J lost 0 bases, with 10 bases between them. Here the CDR3 DNA reads TGTGCCAGCAGTTCCCAGGGCCTCTCTGGGGCCAACGTCCTGACTTTC. Translation gives CASSSQGLSGANVLTF.

This clonotype has a handful of counts. A read error may produce the germline difference seen at one junction end. This sequence joins TRBV29-1 and TRBJ1-4, with TRBD1 identical over 8 bases. CDR1 is SQVTM, CDR2 ANQGSEA, per germline. This CDR3 has 15 residues. The CDR3 coding sequence is TGCAGCGTTGTAGAACAGGGGGAGGGGAATGAAAAGCTGTTTTTT. Protein product: CSVVEQGEGNEKLFF.

A few counts support this clonotype. The chain couples TRBV18 to TRBJ2-7, with D perhaps assigned TRBD1 or TRBD2 (5 bases each). CDR1 and CDR2 (germline): KGHSH, LQKENI. The V and J ends lost 3 bases and 5 bases respectively, with 8 bases between them. The CDR3 length is 12 residues. CDR3 DNA: TGTGCCAGCTCACCTGGGACGGACGAGCAGTACTTC. Translated, it gives CASSPGTDEQYF.

Many counts were recorded for this clonotype. The chain links TRBV7-2 to TRBJ2-5; perhaps TRBD2 as D (6 bases). With the DNA end fitting TRBJ2-1 better, the J assignment may be wrong. The CDR3 sequence is 14 residues long. Germline loops: CDR1 SGHTA, CDR2 FQGNSA. Here the CDR3 DNA reads TGTGCCAGCAGGGAGCGGACTAAGTTCAATGAGCAGTTCTTC. Its protein is CASRERTKFNEQFF.